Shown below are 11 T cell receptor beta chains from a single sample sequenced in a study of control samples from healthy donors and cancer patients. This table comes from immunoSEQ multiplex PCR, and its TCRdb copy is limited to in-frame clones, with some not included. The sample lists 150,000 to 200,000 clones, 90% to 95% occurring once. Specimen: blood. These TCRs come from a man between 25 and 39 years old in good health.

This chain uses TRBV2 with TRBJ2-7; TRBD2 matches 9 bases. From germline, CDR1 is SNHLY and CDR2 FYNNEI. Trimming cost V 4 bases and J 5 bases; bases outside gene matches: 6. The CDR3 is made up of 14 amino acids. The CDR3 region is CASSVLVAGDEQYF. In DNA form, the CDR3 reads TGTGCCAGCAGTGTACTGGTAGCGGGAGACGAGCAGTACTTC.

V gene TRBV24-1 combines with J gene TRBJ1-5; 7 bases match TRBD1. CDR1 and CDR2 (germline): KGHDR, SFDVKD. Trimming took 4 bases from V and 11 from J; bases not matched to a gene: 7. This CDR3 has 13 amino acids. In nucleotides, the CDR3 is TGTGCCACCAGTGAAGACCCCAGGGGGACCCAGCATTTT. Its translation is CATSEDPRGTQHF.

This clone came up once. CDR3 sequence: CASSQDLALLLSEQFF. As DNA, the CDR3 is TGTGCCAGCAGCCAAGATTTGGCCCTCTTACTGAGTGAGCAGTTCTTC. The chain recombines TRBV14 with TRBJ2-1; D is unclear. V lost 0 bases, J lost 9 bases, and 18 bases lay in between. The CDR3 totals 16 residues. Germline loops: CDR1 SGHDN, CDR2 FVKESK.

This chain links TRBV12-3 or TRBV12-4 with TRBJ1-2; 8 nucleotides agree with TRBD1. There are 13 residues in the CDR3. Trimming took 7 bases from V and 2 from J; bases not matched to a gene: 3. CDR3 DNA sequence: TGTGCCAGCACCAGACAGGGGAACTATGGCTACACCTTC. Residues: CASTRQGNYGYTF.

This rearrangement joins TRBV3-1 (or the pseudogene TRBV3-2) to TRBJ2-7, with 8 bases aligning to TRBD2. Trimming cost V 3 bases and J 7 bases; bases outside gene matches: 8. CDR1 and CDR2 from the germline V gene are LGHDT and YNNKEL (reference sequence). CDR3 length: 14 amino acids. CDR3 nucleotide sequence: TGTGCCAGCAGCCAGGCGAGCGGGAGCAAAGAGCAGTACTTC. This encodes CASSQASGSKEQYF.

CDR3 sequence reads: CASTPGRKRSEQFF. For the CDR3, the DNA is TGCGCCAGCACCCCGGGACGGAAGAGGAGTGAGCAGTTCTTC. The rearrangement uses TRBV5-1 and TRBJ2-1; either TRBD1 or TRBD2 may fit D (5 bases each). This CDR3 region has 14 residues. Per the germline V gene, CDR1 is SGHRS and CDR2 is YFSETQ. The V end lost 6 bases, the J end lost 9 bases, and 19 bases lay between the germline ends.

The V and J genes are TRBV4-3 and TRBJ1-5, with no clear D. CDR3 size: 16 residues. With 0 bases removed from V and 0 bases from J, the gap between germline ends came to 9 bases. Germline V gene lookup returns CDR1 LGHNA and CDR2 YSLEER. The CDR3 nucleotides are TGCGCCAGCAGCCAAGATCTAGGTAATAGCAATCAGCCCCAGCATTTT. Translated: CASSQDLGNSNQPQHF.

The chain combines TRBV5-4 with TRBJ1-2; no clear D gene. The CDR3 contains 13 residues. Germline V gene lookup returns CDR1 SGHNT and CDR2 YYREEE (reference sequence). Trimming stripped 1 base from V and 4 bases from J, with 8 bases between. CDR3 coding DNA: TGTGCCAGCAGCTTGAACAGCCCCTATGGCTACACCTTC. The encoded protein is CASSLNSPYGYTF.

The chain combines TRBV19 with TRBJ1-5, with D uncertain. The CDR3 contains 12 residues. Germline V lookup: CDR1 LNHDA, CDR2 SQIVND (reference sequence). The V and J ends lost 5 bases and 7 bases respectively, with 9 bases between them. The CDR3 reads CASSFAEQPQHF. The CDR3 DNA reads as TGTGCCAGTAGTTTTGCAGAGCAGCCCCAGCATTTT.

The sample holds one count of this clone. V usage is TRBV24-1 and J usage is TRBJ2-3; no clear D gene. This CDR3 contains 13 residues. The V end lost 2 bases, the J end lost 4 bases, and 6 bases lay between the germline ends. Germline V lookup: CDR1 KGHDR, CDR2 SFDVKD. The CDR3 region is CATSDWRSDTQYF. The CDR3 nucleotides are TGTGCCACCAGTGATTGGAGATCAGATACGCAGTATTTT.

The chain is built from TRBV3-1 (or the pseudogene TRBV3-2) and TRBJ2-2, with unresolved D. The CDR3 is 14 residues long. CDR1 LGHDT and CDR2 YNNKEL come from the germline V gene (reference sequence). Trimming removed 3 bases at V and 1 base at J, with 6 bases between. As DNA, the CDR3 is TGTGCCAGCAGCCAGAAGGGGAACACCGGGGAGCTGTTTTTT. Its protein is CASSQKGNTGELFF.